This T cell receptor (beta chain) stems from a study of tumor and adjacent non-tumor tissue in lung cancer. Study-wide context: The patients, 10 to 11 men and four to six women, were about 30 to 85 with stage I to III disease.

A modified ARM-PCR protocol with three rounds of nested PCR amplified TCRbeta. TCRdb reprocessed the multiplex PCR reads via MiXCR and lists one record per CDR3 protein. Of some 99,000 distinct CDR3 sequences detected, around 80% appear once; the ten largest clones hold about 39%. In germline, CDR1 is DFQATT, CDR2 SNEGSKA (reference sequence). This CDR3 is built from 13 residues. Trimming removed 4 bases at V and 5 bases at J, with 12 bases between. This sample's RNA came from whole unsorted tissue. Material: lung tumor tissue. The chain couples TRBV20-1 to TRBJ1-5; D call uncertain. This clonotype was sampled from a woman aged 55-69 years with non-small cell lung cancer. The CDR3 DNA reads as TGCAGTGCTAAGGCCGTGAGAGATCAGCCCCAGCATTTT. As protein: CSAKAVRDQPQHF.